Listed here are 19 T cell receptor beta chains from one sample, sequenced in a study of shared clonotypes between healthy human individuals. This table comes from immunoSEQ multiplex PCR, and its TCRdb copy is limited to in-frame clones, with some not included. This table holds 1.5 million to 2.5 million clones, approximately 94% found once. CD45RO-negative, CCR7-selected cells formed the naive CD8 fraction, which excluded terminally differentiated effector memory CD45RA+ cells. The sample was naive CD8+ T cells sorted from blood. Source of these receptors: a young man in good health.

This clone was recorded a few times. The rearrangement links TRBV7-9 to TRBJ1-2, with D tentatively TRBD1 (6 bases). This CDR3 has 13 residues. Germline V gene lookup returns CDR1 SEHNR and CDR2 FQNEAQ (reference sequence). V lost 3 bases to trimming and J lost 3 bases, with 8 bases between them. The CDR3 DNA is TGTGCCAGCAGCTTGGGGACATACTATGGCTACACCTTC. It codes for CASSLGTYYGYTF.

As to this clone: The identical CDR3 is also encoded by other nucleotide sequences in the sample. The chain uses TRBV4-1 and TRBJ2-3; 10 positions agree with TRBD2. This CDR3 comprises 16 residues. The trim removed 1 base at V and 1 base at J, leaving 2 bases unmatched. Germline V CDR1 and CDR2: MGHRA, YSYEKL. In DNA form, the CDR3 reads TGCGCCAGCAGCCAAGGGACTAGCGGACGCACAGATACGCAGTATTTT. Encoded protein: CASSQGTSGRTDTQYF.

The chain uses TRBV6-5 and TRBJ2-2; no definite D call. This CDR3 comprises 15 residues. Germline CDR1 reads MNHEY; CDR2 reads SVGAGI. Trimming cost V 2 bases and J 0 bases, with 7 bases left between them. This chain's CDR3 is CASSYRTTNTGELFF. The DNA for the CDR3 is TGTGCCAGCAGTTACCGGACGACGAACACCGGGGAGCTGTTTTTT.

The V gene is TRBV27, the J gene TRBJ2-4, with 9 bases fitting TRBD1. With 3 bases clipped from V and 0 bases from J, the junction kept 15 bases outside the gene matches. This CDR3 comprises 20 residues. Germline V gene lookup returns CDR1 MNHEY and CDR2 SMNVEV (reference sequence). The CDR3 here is CASSLRVGGDRGEAKNIQYF. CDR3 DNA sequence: TGTGCCAGCAGTTTGAGGGTAGGGGGAGACAGGGGGGAAGCCAAAAACATTCAGTACTTC.

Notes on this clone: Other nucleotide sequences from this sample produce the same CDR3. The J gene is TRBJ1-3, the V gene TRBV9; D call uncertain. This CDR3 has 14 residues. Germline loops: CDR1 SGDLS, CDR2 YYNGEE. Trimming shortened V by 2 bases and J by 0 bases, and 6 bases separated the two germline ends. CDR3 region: CASSVSGSGNTIYF. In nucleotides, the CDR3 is TGTGCCAGCAGCGTGAGCGGCTCTGGAAACACCATATATTTT.

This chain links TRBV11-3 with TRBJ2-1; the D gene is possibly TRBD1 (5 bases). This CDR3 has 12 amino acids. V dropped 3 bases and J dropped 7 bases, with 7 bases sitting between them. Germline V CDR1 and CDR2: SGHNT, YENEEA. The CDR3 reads CASSLTVNEQFF. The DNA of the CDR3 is TGTGCCAGCAGCTTGACAGTAAATGAGCAGTTCTTC.

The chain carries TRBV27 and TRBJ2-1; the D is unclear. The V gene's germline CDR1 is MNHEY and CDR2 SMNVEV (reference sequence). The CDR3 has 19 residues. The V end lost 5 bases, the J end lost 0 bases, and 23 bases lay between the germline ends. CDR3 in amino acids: CASSLTTPLGGSSYNEQFF. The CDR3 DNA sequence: TGTGCCAGCAGTCTAACTACTCCCCTTGGCGGAAGCTCCTACAATGAGCAGTTCTTC.

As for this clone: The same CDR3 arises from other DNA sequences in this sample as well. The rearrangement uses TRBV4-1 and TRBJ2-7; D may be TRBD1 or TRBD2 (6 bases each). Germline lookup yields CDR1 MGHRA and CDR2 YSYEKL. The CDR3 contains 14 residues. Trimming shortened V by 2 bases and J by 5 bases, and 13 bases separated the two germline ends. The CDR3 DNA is TGCGCCAGCAGCCAACTAGAGGGGGGCAACGAGCAGTACTTC. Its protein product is CASSQLEGGNEQYF.

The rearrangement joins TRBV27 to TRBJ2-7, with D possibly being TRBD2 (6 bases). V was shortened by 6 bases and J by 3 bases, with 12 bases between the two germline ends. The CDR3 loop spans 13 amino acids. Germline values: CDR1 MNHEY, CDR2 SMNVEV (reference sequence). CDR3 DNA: TGTGCCAGCAGCCGGGGGATTCTCTACGAGCAGTACTTC. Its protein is CASSRGILYEQYF.

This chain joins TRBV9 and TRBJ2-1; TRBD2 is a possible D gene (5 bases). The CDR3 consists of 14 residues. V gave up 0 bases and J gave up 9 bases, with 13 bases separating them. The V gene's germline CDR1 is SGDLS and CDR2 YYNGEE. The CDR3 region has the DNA TGTGCCAGCAGCGTAGAAGGTTCGGGGAGTGAGCAGTTCTTC. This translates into CASSVEGSGSEQFF. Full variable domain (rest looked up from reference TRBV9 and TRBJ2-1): DSGVTQTPKHLITATGQRVTLRCSPRSGDLSVYWYQQSLDQGLQFLIQYYNGEERAKGNILERFSAQQFPDLHSELNLSSLELGDSALYFCASSVEGSGSEQFFGPGTRLTVL.

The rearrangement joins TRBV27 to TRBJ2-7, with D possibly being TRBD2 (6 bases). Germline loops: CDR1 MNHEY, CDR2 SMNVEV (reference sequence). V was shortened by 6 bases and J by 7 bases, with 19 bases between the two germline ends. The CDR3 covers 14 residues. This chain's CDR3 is CASSQSGPAREQYF. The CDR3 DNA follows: TGTGCCAGCAGCCAGAGCGGGCCCGCTAGGGAGCAGTACTTC.

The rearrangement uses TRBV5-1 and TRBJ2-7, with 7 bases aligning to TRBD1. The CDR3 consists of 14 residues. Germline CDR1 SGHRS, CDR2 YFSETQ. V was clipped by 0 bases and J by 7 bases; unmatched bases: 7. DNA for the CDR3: TGCGCCAGCAGCTTGGGTACGACAGGGTCAGAGCAGTACTTC. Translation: CASSLGTTGSEQYF.

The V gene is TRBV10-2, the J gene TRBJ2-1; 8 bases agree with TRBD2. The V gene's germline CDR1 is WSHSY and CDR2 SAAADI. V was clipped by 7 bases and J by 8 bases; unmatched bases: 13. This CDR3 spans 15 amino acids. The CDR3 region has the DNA TGCGCCAGCATGGGTCGACTAGCGCGTAACGATGAGCAGTTCTTC. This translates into CASMGRLARNDEQFF.

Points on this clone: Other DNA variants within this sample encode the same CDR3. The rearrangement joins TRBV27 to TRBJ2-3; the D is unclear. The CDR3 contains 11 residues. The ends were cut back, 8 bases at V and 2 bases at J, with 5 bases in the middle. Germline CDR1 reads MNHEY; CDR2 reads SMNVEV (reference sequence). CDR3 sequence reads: CASGYTDTQYF. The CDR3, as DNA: TGTGCCAGCGGGTACACAGATACGCAGTATTTT.

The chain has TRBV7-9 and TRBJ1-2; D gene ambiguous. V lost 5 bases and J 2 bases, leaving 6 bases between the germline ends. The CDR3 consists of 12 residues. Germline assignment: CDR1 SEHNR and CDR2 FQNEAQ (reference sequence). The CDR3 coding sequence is TGTGCCAGCAGCATCGAAAACTATGGCTACACCTTC. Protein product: CASSIENYGYTF.

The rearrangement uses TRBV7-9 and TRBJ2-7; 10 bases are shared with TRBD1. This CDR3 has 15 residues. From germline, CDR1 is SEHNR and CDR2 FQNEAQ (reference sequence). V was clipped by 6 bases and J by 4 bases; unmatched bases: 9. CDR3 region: CASRLGGTGEYEQYF. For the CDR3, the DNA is TGTGCCAGCAGACTGGGGGGGACAGGGGAGTACGAGCAGTACTTC.

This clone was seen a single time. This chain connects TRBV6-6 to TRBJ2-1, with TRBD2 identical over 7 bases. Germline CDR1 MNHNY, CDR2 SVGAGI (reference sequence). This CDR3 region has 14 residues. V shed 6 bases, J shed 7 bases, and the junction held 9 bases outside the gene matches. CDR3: CASRGTGRWNEQFF. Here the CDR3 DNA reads TGTGCCAGCAGGGGGACCGGGAGGTGGAATGAGCAGTTCTTC.

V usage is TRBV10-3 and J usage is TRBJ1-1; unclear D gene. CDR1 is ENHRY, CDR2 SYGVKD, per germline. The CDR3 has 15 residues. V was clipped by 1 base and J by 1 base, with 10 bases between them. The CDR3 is CAISEFVGPNTEAFF. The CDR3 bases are TGTGCCATCAGTGAGTTTGTAGGGCCGAACACTGAAGCTTTCTTT.

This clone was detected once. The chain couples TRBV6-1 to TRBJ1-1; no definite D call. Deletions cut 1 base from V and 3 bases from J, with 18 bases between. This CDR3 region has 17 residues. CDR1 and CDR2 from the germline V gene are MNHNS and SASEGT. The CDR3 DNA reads TGTGCCAGCAGTGAAGTTCATGAGATTCGGTTAGACACTGAAGCTTTCTTT. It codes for CASSEVHEIRLDTEAFF.